This is a list of T cell receptor beta chains from one sample in a study of T cells after yellow fever vaccination. TCRdb ran MiXCR on the 5' RACE reads and lists one entry per CDR3 protein. This table has 450,000 to 600,000 distinct CDR3 sequences, 17% appearing once. The sample here was PBMCs, taken about 5 days after the first yellow fever vaccination. These receptors came from a man aged 18 to 29 who received the YFV17D yellow fever vaccine. CDR3s include the opening cysteine and the closing phenylalanine or tryptophan. Fields, in order: clone size, J gene, D gene, V gene, CDR3 protein, CDR3 DNA. D genes are given only for firm matches. Not every row has a clone size; where given, it reads once, few, many or a size class.

>NA|TRBJ2-7|TRBD1|TRBV24-1
CATRTGGHSDEQYF
TGTGCCACCCGGACAGGGGGCCATTCGGACGAGCAGTACTTC
>few|TRBJ2-2|NA|TRBV19
CASSIVAGVTGELFF
TGTGCCAGTAGTATAGTGGCAGGGGTGACCGGGGAGCTGTTTTTT
>NA|TRBJ2-3|TRBD2|TRBV7-2
CASSPSGGVGDTQYF
TGTGCCAGCAGTCCCAGCGGGGGGGTGGGAGATACGCAGTATTTT
>NA|TRBJ2-3|NA|TRBV6-1
CASSAPGTLGTDTQYF
TGTGCCAGCAGTGCCCCCGGGACCCTCGGCACAGATACGCAGTATTTT
>NA|TRBJ2-1|TRBD1|TRBV5-1
CARSPLPGQGNEQFF
TGCGCCAGAAGCCCCCTTCCTGGACAGGGTAATGAGCAGTTCTTC
>few|TRBJ1-6|NA|TRBV12-3/TRBV12-4
CASSTTGINSPLHF
TGTGCCAGCAGTACCACAGGGATCAATTCACCCCTCCACTTT
>once|TRBJ1-5|TRBD1|TRBV19
CASNLGTGLFQPQHF
TGTGCCAGTAACCTAGGGACAGGTTTATTTCAGCCCCAGCATTTT
>NA|TRBJ1-6|NA|TRBV5-6
CASTSVRGGNSPLHF
TGTGCCAGCACCAGCGTGCGGGGGGGTAATTCACCCCTCCACTTT
>few|TRBJ1-3|NA|TRBV5-1
CASSHGQTSGNTIYF
TGCGCCAGCAGCCACGGACAGACCTCTGGAAACACCATATATTTT
>many|TRBJ2-1|TRBD2|TRBV7-9
CASSLALAGIYNEQFF
TGTGCCAGCAGCCTCGCCCTAGCGGGGATTTACAATGAGCAGTTCTTC